The clone carrying this T cell receptor beta chain has only one observation. This entry belongs to a study of memory CD4+ T cells and cytomegalovirus serostatus. The length of the CDR3 is 14 residues. V was shortened by 3 bases and J by 1 base, with 9 bases between the two germline ends. Germline V gene sequence: CDR1 KGHSH, CDR2 LQKENI. Single viable CD3+CD4+CD8-CD45RO+ cells were sorted as the memory CD4+ T cells. Donors' CMV status reflects serum IgG against pp150, pp28, p38, p52. The data were produced by immunoSEQ multiplex PCR, yet TCRdb's version contains in-frame clones alone and is incomplete. The sample has 70,000 to 95,000 clones, approximately 80% seen once.

Sequenced input: memory CD4+ T cells from blood. This sequence joins TRBV18 and TRBJ1-1; D gene uncertain. The TCR was taken from an adult in good health and CMV-seronegative. The CDR3 sequence: CASSPIVENTEAFF. The CDR3 DNA sequence: TGTGCCAGCTCACCTATTGTAGAGAACACTGAAGCTTTCTTT.